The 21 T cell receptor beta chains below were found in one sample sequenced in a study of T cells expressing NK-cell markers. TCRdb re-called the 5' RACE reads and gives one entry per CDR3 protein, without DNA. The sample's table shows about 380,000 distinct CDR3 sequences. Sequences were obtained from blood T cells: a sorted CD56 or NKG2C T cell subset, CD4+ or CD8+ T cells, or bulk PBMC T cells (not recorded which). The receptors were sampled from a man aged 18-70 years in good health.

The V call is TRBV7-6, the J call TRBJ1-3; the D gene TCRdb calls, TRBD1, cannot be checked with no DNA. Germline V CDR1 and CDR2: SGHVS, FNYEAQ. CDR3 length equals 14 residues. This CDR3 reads CASSGGASGNTIYF.

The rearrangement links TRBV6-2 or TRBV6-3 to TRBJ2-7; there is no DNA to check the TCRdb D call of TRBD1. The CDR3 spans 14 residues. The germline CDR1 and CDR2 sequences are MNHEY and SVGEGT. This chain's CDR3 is CASSYRRDGYEQYF.

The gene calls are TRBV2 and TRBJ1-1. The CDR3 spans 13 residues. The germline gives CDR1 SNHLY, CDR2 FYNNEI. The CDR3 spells CASEVRPNTEAFF.

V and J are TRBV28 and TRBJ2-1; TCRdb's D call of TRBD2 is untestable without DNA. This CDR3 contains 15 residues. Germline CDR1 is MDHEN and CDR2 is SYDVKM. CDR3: CASSLAGGPRDEQFF. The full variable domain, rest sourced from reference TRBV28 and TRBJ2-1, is DVKVTQSSRYLVKRTGEKVFLECVQDMDHENMFWYRQDPGLGLRLIYFSYDVKMKEKGDIPEGYSVSREKKERFSLILESASTNQTSMYLCASSLAGGPRDEQFFGPGTRLTVL.

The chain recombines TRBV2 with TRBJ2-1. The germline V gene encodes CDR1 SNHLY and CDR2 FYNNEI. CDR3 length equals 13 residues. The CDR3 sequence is CASSEAIRPKQFF.

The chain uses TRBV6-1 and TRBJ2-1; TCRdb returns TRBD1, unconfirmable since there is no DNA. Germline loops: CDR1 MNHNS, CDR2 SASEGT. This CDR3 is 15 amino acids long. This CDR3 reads CASSPYTGTSNEQFF.

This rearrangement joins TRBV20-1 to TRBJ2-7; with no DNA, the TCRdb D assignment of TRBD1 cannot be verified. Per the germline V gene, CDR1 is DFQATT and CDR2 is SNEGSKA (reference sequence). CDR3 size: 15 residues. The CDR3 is CSARRGGKGWYEQYF.

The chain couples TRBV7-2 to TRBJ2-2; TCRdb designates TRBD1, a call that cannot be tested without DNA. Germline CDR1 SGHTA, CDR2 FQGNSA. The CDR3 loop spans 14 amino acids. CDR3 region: CASTVQGNTGELFF.

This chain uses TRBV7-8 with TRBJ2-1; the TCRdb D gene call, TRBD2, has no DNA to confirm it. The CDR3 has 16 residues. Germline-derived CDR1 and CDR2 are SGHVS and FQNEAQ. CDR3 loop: CASSRGTLAGGNEQFF.

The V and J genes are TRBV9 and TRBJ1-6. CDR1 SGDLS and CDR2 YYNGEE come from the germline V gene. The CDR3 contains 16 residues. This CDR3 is CASSVSGNSYNSPLHF.

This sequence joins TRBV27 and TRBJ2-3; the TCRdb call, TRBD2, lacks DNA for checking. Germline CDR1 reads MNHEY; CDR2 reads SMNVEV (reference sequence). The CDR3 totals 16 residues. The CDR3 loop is CATARGGHPSTDTQYF.

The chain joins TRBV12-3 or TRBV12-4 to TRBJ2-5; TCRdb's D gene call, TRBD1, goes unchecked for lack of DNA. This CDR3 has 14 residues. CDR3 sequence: CASSTDRGQETQYF.

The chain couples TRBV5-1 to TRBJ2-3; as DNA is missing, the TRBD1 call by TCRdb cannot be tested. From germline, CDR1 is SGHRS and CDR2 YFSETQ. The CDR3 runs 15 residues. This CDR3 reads CASSFRQGGTDTQYF.

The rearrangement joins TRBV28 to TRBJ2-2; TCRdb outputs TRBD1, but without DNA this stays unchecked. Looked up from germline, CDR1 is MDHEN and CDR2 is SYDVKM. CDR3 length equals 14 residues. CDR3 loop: CASRGQINTGELFF.

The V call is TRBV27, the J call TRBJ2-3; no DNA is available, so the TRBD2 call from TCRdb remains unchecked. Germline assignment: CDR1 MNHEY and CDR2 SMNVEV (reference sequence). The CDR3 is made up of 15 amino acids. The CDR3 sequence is CASSTGLFPTDTQYF.

The CDR3 is CASSMRTGLFYNEQFF. The rearrangement uses TRBV19 and TRBJ2-1. CDR1 and CDR2 from the germline V gene are LNHDA and SQIVND (reference sequence). This CDR3 contains 16 residues.

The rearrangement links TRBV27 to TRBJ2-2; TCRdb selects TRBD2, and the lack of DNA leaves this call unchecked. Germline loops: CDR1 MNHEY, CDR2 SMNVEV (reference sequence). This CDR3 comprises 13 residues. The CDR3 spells CASSLVFLAELFF.

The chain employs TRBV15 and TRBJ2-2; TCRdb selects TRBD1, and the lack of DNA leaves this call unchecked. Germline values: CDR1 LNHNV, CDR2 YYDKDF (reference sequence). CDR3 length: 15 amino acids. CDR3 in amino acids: CATRAGTVNTGELFF.

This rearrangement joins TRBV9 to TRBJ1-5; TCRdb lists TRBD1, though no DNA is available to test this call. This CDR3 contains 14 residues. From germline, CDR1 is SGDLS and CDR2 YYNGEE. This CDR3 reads CASSGTGGNQPQHF.

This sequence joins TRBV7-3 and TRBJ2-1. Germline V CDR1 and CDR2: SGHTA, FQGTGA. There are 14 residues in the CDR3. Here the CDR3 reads CASSPSEAYNEQFF. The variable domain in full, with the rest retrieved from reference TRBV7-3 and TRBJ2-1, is GAGVSQTPSNKVTEKGKYVELRCDPISGHTALYWYRQSLGQGPEFLIYFQGTGAADDSGLPNDRFFAVRPEGSVSTLKIQRTERGDSAVYLCASSPSEAYNEQFFGPGTRLTVL.

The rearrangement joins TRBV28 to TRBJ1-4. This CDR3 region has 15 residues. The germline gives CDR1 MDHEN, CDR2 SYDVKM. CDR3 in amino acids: CASRPGGPYNEKLFF.